One and the same sample provided the 3 T cell receptor beta chains below, sequenced in a study of blood T cell repertoires in COVID-19. Libraries were prepared by immunoSEQ multiplex PCR; TCRdb keeps only in-frame clonotypes and omits some of them. Among some 290,000 clones, 90% were seen once, and the ten largest hold about 4.2%. Input material: PBMCs or T cells enriched from blood (not recorded which). These receptors were taken from a woman aged 25-40 years who had been exposed to COVID-19.

The chain joins TRBV4-1 to TRBJ1-3; TRBD1 aligns across 10 bases. This CDR3 region has 14 residues. Trimming removed 3 bases from V and 8 bases from J; junction bases left unmatched: 4. Germline V gene lookup returns CDR1 MGHRA and CDR2 YSYEKL. The CDR3 bases are TGCGCCAGCAGCCACCGACAGGGGGCTGACACCATATATTTT. This sequence encodes CASSHRQGADTIYF.

The V gene is TRBV5-1, the J gene TRBJ2-3, with 8 bases fitting TRBD2. This CDR3 contains 16 residues. The germline gives CDR1 SGHRS, CDR2 YFSETQ. Trimming removed 0 bases from V and 6 bases from J; junction bases left unmatched: 9. The CDR3 sequence is CASSLELAGHRDTQYF. The CDR3 nucleotides read TGCGCCAGCAGCTTGGAGTTAGCGGGGCATAGGGATACGCAGTATTTT.

The rearrangement uses TRBV24-1 and TRBJ1-1, with TRBD1 identical over 8 bases. Germline CDR1 and CDR2: KGHDR and SFDVKD. V gave up 4 bases and J gave up 1 base; unmatched junction bases: 4. CDR3 length: 15 amino acids. The CDR3 nucleotides read TGTGCCACCAGTGAGTTAACAGGGGGGAACACTGAAGCTTTCTTT. It is translated as CATSELTGGNTEAFF.